This entry lists 16 T cell receptor beta chains sequenced from one sample in a study of early T cells in non-severe SARS-CoV-2 infection. Via MiXCR, TCRdb re-called the 5' RACE reads, giving one row per CDR3 protein. This sample has about 90,000 distinct CDR3 sequences, with about 15% found just once. What was sequenced was whole blood. The receptor set was obtained from an adult who was a healthcare worker with PCR-confirmed SARS-CoV-2 infection or an uninfected control (not recorded which).

The chain is built from TRBV3-1 and TRBJ1-5; D unresolved. Germline CDR1 LGHDT, CDR2 YNNKEL (reference sequence). This CDR3 has 15 residues. V was pared by 4 bases and J by 5 bases, with 15 bases between. The CDR3 here is CASSPLGPRDQPQHF. The CDR3 DNA follows: TGTGCCAGCAGCCCTCTTGGGCCCCGCGATCAGCCCCAGCATTTT.

The chain uses TRBV6-6 and TRBJ2-7, with 7 bases identical to TRBD1. In germline, CDR1 is MNHNY, CDR2 SVGAGI (reference sequence). V was pared by 2 bases and J by 3 bases, with 22 bases of the junction left unmatched. The CDR3 is 20 amino acids. CDR3 protein: CASSYRAKSGQPDLCYEQYF. CDR3 bases: TGTGCCAGCAGTTACAGGGCCAAATCGGGACAGCCCGATTTGTGCTACGAGCAGTACTTC.

In its sample, this clonotype was seen a few times. This sequence joins TRBV5-1 and TRBJ1-1, with 7 bases aligning to TRBD1. This CDR3 is 16 amino acids long. V was clipped by 4 bases and J by 3 bases; unmatched bases: 12. Germline lookup yields CDR1 SGHRS and CDR2 YFSETQ. The CDR3 nucleotides read TGCGCCAGCAGCCCCGGGACAGAGAGGATGTACACTGAAGCTTTCTTT. It encodes CASSPGTERMYTEAFF.

The gene calls are TRBV25-1 and TRBJ1-3; TRBD1 aligns across 9 bases. Per germline, CDR1 MGHDK and CDR2 SYGVNS. V dropped 4 bases and J dropped 2; count of bases not matched to a gene: 6. This CDR3 comprises 16 residues. CDR3 bases: TGTGCCAGCAGTGCGTGGGACAGGGTAGCTGGAAACACCATATATTTT. Translated, it gives CASSAWDRVAGNTIYF.

This clonotype was seen a few times. The chain links TRBV5-6 to TRBJ2-7; 9 bases line up with TRBD2. Trimming at V came to 4 bases and at J to 1 base, leaving 3 bases not matched to a gene. The CDR3 consists of 14 residues. Per germline, CDR1 SGHDT and CDR2 YYEEEE. The CDR3 sequence: CASSTLAGSYEQYF. CDR3 nucleotides: TGTGCCAGCAGCACCCTAGCGGGATCCTACGAGCAGTACTTC.

The chain combines TRBV21-1 with TRBJ2-3; the DNA was not used to check the table's D call, TRBD2. TRBV21-1 is designated a pseudogene. The CDR3 is made up of 17 amino acids. The CDR3 loop is CASSPLLEREGTDTQYF. DNA of the CDR3: TGTGCCAGCAGTCCGCTATTAGAACGGGAGGGTACAGATACGCAGTATTTT.

This clonotype was counted only a few times. The rearrangement joins TRBV7-9 to TRBJ2-5; no reliable D call. The CDR3 has 15 residues. The V and J ends lost 5 bases and 0 bases respectively, with 13 bases between them. Germline CDR1 is SEHNR and CDR2 is FQNEAQ (reference sequence). The CDR3 bases are TGTGCCAGCAGCGAGTTTACAGCGTACCAAGAGACCCAGTACTTC. Its translation is CASSEFTAYQETQYF.

The table lists this clonotype with many counts. The chain is built from TRBV4-1 and TRBJ1-1; D remains unclear. The CDR3 runs 14 residues. The germline gives CDR1 MGHRA, CDR2 YSYEKL. Trimming stripped 2 bases from V and 0 bases from J, with 7 bases between. The CDR3 sequence: CASSQPVMNTEAFF. In DNA form, the CDR3 reads TGCGCCAGCAGCCAACCTGTTATGAACACTGAAGCTTTCTTT.

The V and J genes are TRBV6-1 and TRBJ1-4, with TRBD1 as a possible D gene (5 bases). V was trimmed by 0 bases and J by 6 bases, leaving 11 bases between them. Looked up from germline, CDR1 is MNHNS and CDR2 is SASEGT. This CDR3 is built from 15 residues. This CDR3 is CASSEAGTYYEKLFF. As DNA, the CDR3 is TGTGCCAGCAGTGAAGCCGGGACCTATTATGAAAAACTGTTTTTT.

V and J are TRBV29-1 and TRBJ2-3, with TRBD1 matching 8 bases. CDR3 length: 13 amino acids. Per germline, CDR1 SQVTM and CDR2 ANQGSEA. J gave up 1 base and V 6 bases, and 3 bases lay outside the gene matches. This CDR3 is CSVSTGGTDTQYF. DNA for the CDR3: TGCAGCGTCTCGACAGGGGGCACAGATACGCAGTATTTT.

This clonotype was counted a few times. The V gene is TRBV7-2, the J gene TRBJ2-3; 11 bases line up with TRBD2. The CDR3 spans 17 residues. CDR1 and CDR2 from the germline V gene are SGHTA and FQGNSA. J was trimmed by 1 base and V by 5 bases; bases with no gene match: 8. CDR3: CASSPTSGRGGTDTQYF. DNA of the CDR3: TGTGCCAGCAGCCCTACTAGCGGGAGAGGGGGCACAGATACGCAGTATTTT.

The chain carries TRBV13 and TRBJ2-7; 9 positions agree with TRBD2. The CDR3 consists of 14 residues. Germline V lookup: CDR1 PRHDT, CDR2 FYEKMQ (reference sequence). Germline trimming cut 8 bases from V and 3 bases from J; bases unmatched to any gene: 8. The CDR3 coding sequence is TGTGCCAGCCTACGACTAGCGGAAAGCTACGAGCAGTACTTC. Protein: CASLRLAESYEQYF.

V and J are TRBV6-2 or TRBV6-3 and TRBJ2-1, with 10 nucleotides matching TRBD1. The CDR3 has 15 amino acids. Germline V gives CDR1 MNHEY, CDR2 SVGEGT. Trimming cost V 7 bases and J 7 bases; bases outside gene matches: 10. The CDR3 DNA is TGTGCCAGCATTTCCAGGGACAGGGGAATAAATGAGCAGTTCTTC. This gives the protein CASISRDRGINEQFF.

In this sample, this clonotype turned up many times. The V call is TRBV6-5, the J call TRBJ1-5; D is perhaps TRBD1 (5 bases). V lost 6 bases and J 0 bases, leaving 12 bases between the germline ends. Germline V gene lookup returns CDR1 MNHEY and CDR2 SVGAGI. The CDR3 covers 15 residues. The CDR3 loop reads CASSPGADSNQPQHF. CDR3 in DNA: TGTGCCAGCAGCCCTGGGGCTGATAGCAATCAGCCCCAGCATTTT.

The chain recombines TRBV5-5 with TRBJ2-1; a weak D match, TRBD1 (6 bases). The V end was cut by 2 bases, the J end by 8 bases, with 20 bases between. Germline lookup yields CDR1 SGHKS and CDR2 YYEKEE (reference sequence). The CDR3 contains 16 residues. The CDR3 nucleotides are TGTGCCAGCAGCTTCCGTCTTGCAGGGGATGTGGATGAGCAGTTCTTC. It translates to CASSFRLAGDVDEQFF.

This clonotype was observed a few times. The V call is TRBV5-6, the J call TRBJ1-1; the match to TRBD1 covers 7 bases. The CDR3 is 13 amino acids. Germline V gives CDR1 SGHDT, CDR2 YYEEEE. CDR3: CPRDRRVNTEAFF. For the CDR3, the DNA is TGTCCCCGGGACAGAAGAGTGAACACTGAAGCTTTCTTT.